One sample yielded the 5 T cell receptor beta chains listed below, sequenced in a study of shared clonotypes between healthy human individuals. Positively selected for CCR7, the CD45RO-negative cells used as naive CD8 cells excluded terminally differentiated effector memory CD45RA+ cells. This table comes from immunoSEQ multiplex PCR, and its TCRdb copy is limited to in-frame clones, with some not included. The sample has 760,000 or so clones; about 96% are singletons. The material sequenced was naive CD8+ T cells sorted from blood. The receptors originated from a young man in good health.

This chain connects TRBV11-2 to TRBJ2-3, with D perhaps TRBD2 (5 bases). V lost 5 bases and J 1 base, leaving 13 bases between the germline ends. The CDR3 sequence is 15 residues long. CDR1 SGHAT and CDR2 FQNNGV come from the germline V gene. The CDR3: CASSRGGGGTDTQYF. The CDR3 bases are TGTGCCAGCAGCCGGGGTGGCGGAGGCACAGATACGCAGTATTTT.

V and J are TRBV6-6 and TRBJ1-1; D is undetermined. Trimming took off 2 bases at V and 5 bases at J, with 9 bases between the two ends. The germline CDR1 and CDR2 sequences are MNHNY and SVGAGI (reference sequence). This CDR3 contains 13 residues. The CDR3 sequence: CASSYPGGTEAFF. For the CDR3, the DNA is TGTGCCAGCAGTTACCCCGGCGGGACTGAAGCTTTCTTT.

The chain combines TRBV27 with TRBJ2-7; 7 positions agree with TRBD1. The germline V gene encodes CDR1 MNHEY and CDR2 SMNVEV (reference sequence). Trimming cost V 0 bases and J 2 bases; bases outside gene matches: 4. The CDR3 extends over 15 amino acids. The CDR3 DNA follows: TGTGCCAGCAGTTTATCGAGTCAGGGGGCCTACGAGCAGTACTTC. It specifies CASSLSSQGAYEQYF.

This sequence joins TRBV2 and TRBJ2-7; D is uncertain. Germline V lookup: CDR1 SNHLY, CDR2 FYNNEI. This CDR3 comprises 13 residues. Between the trimmed V and J ends, which lost 7 bases and 5 bases, there was a span of 15 bases. This CDR3 is CASIRIFPNEQYF. CDR3 coding DNA: TGTGCCAGCATTCGGATCTTCCCGAACGAGCAGTACTTC.

The V gene is TRBV11-2, the J gene TRBJ2-1; 7 nucleotides line up with TRBD2. The junction had 15 bases not matched to a gene; V was cut back by 2 bases and J by 14 bases. Per the germline V gene, CDR1 is SGHAT and CDR2 is FQNNGV. CDR3 length equals 15 residues. CDR3 sequence: CASSLRGVSGLGEFF. CDR3 DNA: TGTGCCAGCAGCTTAAGGGGAGTTTCAGGACTAGGTGAGTTCTTC. The variable domain in full, with the rest retrieved from reference TRBV11-2 and TRBJ2-1, is EAGVAQSPRYKIIEKRQSVAFWCNPISGHATLYWYQQILGQGPKLLIQFQNNGVVDDSQLPKDRFSAERLKGVDSTLKIQPAKLEDSAVYLCASSLRGVSGLGEFFGPGTRLTVL.